Each of the 2 T cell receptor beta chains below was sequenced from the same sample in a study of T cell repertoires in cytomegalovirus infection. These TCRs' antigens remain unknown. TCRdb itself ran the reads through MiXCR, one entry per CDR3 protein. The sample carries 300,000 or so distinct CDR3 sequences, around 25% recorded once. Source: cultured PBMCs, taken from culture after CMV antigen stimulation. These receptors were collected from a human donor in good health (CMV status not recorded). Some clones in this sample may be carry-over from other donors' samples.

CDR3 nucleotide sequence: TGTGCCAGCAGCTTATCGGACAGGGGACAAATCCCCGGGGAGCTGTTTTTT. Protein sequence: CASSLSDRGQIPGELFF. This chain links TRBV9 with TRBJ2-2; TRBD1 agrees at 9 bases. Germline CDR1 is SGDLS and CDR2 is YYNGEE. CDR3 size: 17 residues. Trimming took 4 bases from V and 6 from J; bases not matched to a gene: 13.

This clonotype was counted only a few times. The chain recombines TRBV4-3 with TRBJ2-1; 11 bases align to TRBD1. V was clipped by 0 bases and J by 4 bases; unmatched bases: 8. The germline CDR1 and CDR2 sequences are LGHNA and YSLEER. The length of the CDR3 is 18 residues. The CDR3, as DNA: TGCGCCAGCAGCCAAGATCTGGCGGACAGGGGGCTATACAATGAGCAGTTCTTC. Translating gives CASSQDLADRGLYNEQFF.